The entry below gives a single T cell receptor (beta chain) sequence along with its context. In the source study's methods: Amplified reference gene primers provided the basis for estimating nucleated cell counts. Produced via immunoSEQ multiplex PCR; TCRdb's table is partial and in-frame only. V and J calls plus clone size are reproduced from that table; the DNA served to infer D and trimming. The profile covers about 190,000 clones, with approximately 90% appearing a single time and 4% to 5.5% taken by the ten largest. This sample was taken from a study of blood T cell repertoires in COVID-19. Study as a whole: Whether acute or convalescent, the COVID-19 samples came from the United States, Italy and Spain. Sample material is recorded as cDNA or gDNA derived from T cells, B-cell-depleted T cells, or PBMCs.

V trimming: 4 bases; J trimming: 7 bases; junction bases outside the gene matches: 10. Germline CDR1 is SGDLS and CDR2 is YYNGEE. The CDR3 length is 15 residues. The receptor comes from a human donor in a cohort sampled during active COVID-19. Sequencing input: peripheral blood. The chain employs TRBV9 and TRBJ2-1, with TRBD1 matching 8 bases. The CDR3 is CASSSHGQGRNEQFF. DNA for the CDR3: TGTGCCAGCAGCTCACACGGACAGGGCCGGAATGAGCAGTTCTTC.